One and the same sample provided the 25 T cell receptor beta chains below, sequenced in a study of spatial heterogeneity in lung cancer. Findings of the study overall: For expanded intratumoral alpha and beta TCRs, counts tracked tumor mutation counts.

Time point noted: sample taken at primary tumor resection. Antigens of these TCRs are unknown. MiXCR, run by TCRdb on the 5' RACE reads, gives a single entry per CDR3 protein. The sample records just under 7,500 distinct CDR3 sequences, around 6.7% being singletons. Sequencing used lung tumor tissue, obtained at surgery. The receptors here all came from a male donor with early-stage non-small cell lung cancer.

Many counts were recorded for this clonotype. CDR3 loop: CASRPFGTGAYNEQFF. The CDR3, as DNA: TGTGCCAGCAGACCATTCGGGACAGGGGCTTACAATGAGCAGTTCTTC. This chain connects TRBV28 to TRBJ2-1; TRBD1 matches 10 bases. J lost 4 bases, V lost 6 bases, and 9 bases had no gene match. The CDR3 totals 16 residues. Per the germline V gene, CDR1 is MDHEN and CDR2 is SYDVKM.

This clonotype was recorded at least ten times. The chain carries TRBV20-1 and TRBJ1-1; tentatively, D is TRBD1 (6 bases). The CDR3 sequence is 12 residues long. CDR1 is DFQATT, CDR2 SNEGSKA, per germline (reference sequence). V shed 7 bases and J shed 2 bases, with 11 bases lying between them. Here the CDR3 reads CSVTGANTEAFF. In DNA form, the CDR3 reads TGCAGTGTAACGGGGGCTAACACTGAAGCTTTCTTT.

This clonotype has at least ten counts. The V and J genes are TRBV7-2 and TRBJ1-3; unclear D gene. The CDR3 spans 14 residues. V gave up 5 bases and J gave up 0 bases, with 8 bases separating them. The V gene's germline CDR1 is SGHTA and CDR2 FQGNSA. The chain's CDR3 is CASSLGISGNTIYF. Here the CDR3 DNA reads TGTGCCAGCAGCCTGGGTATCTCTGGAAACACCATATATTTT.

This clonotype is classed as medium-sized. The CDR3: CATIRGGSTNEKLFF. The CDR3 DNA reads as TGTGCCACCATCCGTGGGGGGAGTACTAATGAAAAACTGTTTTTT. The chain carries TRBV6-1 and TRBJ1-4; D possibly corresponds to TRBD1 (5 bases). The CDR3 has 15 amino acids. Germline CDR1 MNHNS, CDR2 SASEGT. V was trimmed by 10 bases and J by 2 bases, leaving 17 bases between them.

This clonotype is labeled as medium-sized (0.01 to 0.1%). The gene calls are TRBV27 and TRBJ2-3, with 8 bases fitting TRBD2. The CDR3 sequence is 17 residues long. With 4 bases clipped from V and 6 bases from J, the junction kept 15 bases outside the gene matches. The V gene's germline CDR1 is MNHEY and CDR2 SMNVEV (reference sequence). The CDR3 DNA reads TGTGCCAGCAGTTCCCCAGGACTAGCTTCTGAGGTTGATACGCAGTATTTT. Translation gives CASSSPGLASEVDTQYF.

Judged by abundance, this clonotype is medium-sized. The rearrangement uses TRBV20-1 and TRBJ2-2, with D possibly TRBD2 on 6 matching bases. CDR3 length: 13 residues. Germline V gene data show CDR1 as DFQATT and CDR2 as SNEGSKA (reference sequence). Deletions cut 3 bases from V and 4 bases from J, with 9 bases between. CDR3 amino acids: CSASGSSTGELFF. CDR3 DNA sequence: TGCAGTGCTAGCGGGAGTAGCACCGGGGAGCTGTTTTTT.

This clonotype was observed a few times. The chain is built from TRBV3-1 and TRBJ1-2; 10 bases align to TRBD1. V lost 3 bases to trimming and J lost 7 bases; unmatched junction nucleotides: 8. The CDR3 sequence is 15 residues long. CDR1 and CDR2 from the germline V gene are LGHDT and YNNKEL (reference sequence). Here the CDR3 DNA reads TGTGCCAGCAGCCAGGGGACAGGGGATATTGCTGGCTACACCTTC. Residues: CASSQGTGDIAGYTF.

By frequency in the sample, this clonotype is medium-sized. The J gene is TRBJ1-1, the V gene TRBV6-2 or TRBV6-3; tentatively, D is TRBD1 (6 bases). The V gene lost 2 bases and the J gene lost 5 bases, with 15 bases spanning the gap. The CDR3 is made up of 15 amino acids. Germline assignment: CDR1 MNHEY and CDR2 SVGEGT. The CDR3 DNA is TGTGCCAGCAGTTACGGTTACAGGGCGGATACTGAAGCTTTCTTT. This encodes CASSYGYRADTEAFF.

This clonotype came up a few times. The chain recombines TRBV2 with TRBJ1-5; perhaps TRBD1 as D (6 bases). Germline V gives CDR1 SNHLY, CDR2 FYNNEI. Between the trimmed V and J ends, which lost 2 bases and 5 bases, there was a span of 13 bases. The CDR3 consists of 15 residues. CDR3 DNA sequence: TGTGCCAGCAGTGAACGGGGGGGCGCATATCAGCCCCAGCATTTT. This translates into CASSERGGAYQPQHF.

This clonotype was observed once. V usage is TRBV28 and J usage is TRBJ2-1; TRBD2 matches 10 bases. The CDR3 totals 17 residues. The V gene's germline CDR1 is MDHEN and CDR2 SYDVKM. The V and J ends lost 2 bases and 7 bases, in that order; junction bases with no gene match: 11. CDR3 sequence reads: CASSLPPLAGVENEQFF. DNA of the CDR3: TGTGCCAGCAGTTTACCCCCGCTAGCGGGAGTAGAGAATGAGCAGTTCTTC.

This clonotype is classed as medium-sized (0.01 to 0.1%). The chain couples TRBV6-1 to TRBJ2-2; TRBD1 or TRBD2 may be the D gene (5 bases each). Trimming took off 6 bases at V and 3 bases at J, with 11 bases between the two ends. The germline V gene has CDR1 MNHNS and CDR2 SASEGT. This CDR3 spans 14 amino acids. CDR3 DNA sequence: TGTGCCAGCAGACTGGGACCGGACACCGGGGAGCTGTTTTTT. Protein sequence: CASRLGPDTGELFF.

This clonotype was counted many times. The chain links TRBV6-6 to TRBJ2-7; D might be TRBD1 (7 bases). The CDR3 runs to 14 residues. Germline V gene sequence: CDR1 MNHNY, CDR2 SVGAGI (reference sequence). Trimming took off 4 bases at V and 2 bases at J, with 12 bases between the two ends. CDR3 protein: CASSLEGAPYEQYF. For the CDR3, the DNA is TGTGCCAGCAGTTTGGAGGGGGCCCCCTACGAGCAGTACTTC.

This clonotype is termed medium-sized (0.01 to 0.1%). The chain carries TRBV29-1 and TRBJ2-7; weak D call: TRBD2 (5 bases). The V gene lost 6 bases and the J gene lost 6 bases, with 15 bases spanning the gap. The germline gives CDR1 SQVTM, CDR2 ANQGSEA. The CDR3 sequence is 12 residues long. The CDR3 coding sequence is TGCAGCGTGTCCGAGGGCTTAAGCGAGCAGTACTTC. Protein: CSVSEGLSEQYF.

V is TRBV7-9 and J is TRBJ1-2, with 7 bases aligning to TRBD1. J gave up 3 bases and V 4 bases, and 2 bases lay outside the gene matches. CDR1 is SEHNR, CDR2 FQNEAQ, per germline (reference sequence). This CDR3 spans 13 amino acids. The CDR3 here is CASSSGTDYGYTF. The CDR3 nucleotides read TGTGCCAGCAGCTCGGGGACAGACTATGGCTACACCTTC.

This clonotype occurred many times. The V and J genes are TRBV6-1 and TRBJ2-7; D unclear. The CDR3 runs to 15 residues. Germline-derived CDR1 and CDR2 are MNHNS and SASEGT. V was trimmed by 6 bases and J by 0 bases, leaving 15 bases between them. The CDR3 here is CASRGSAPPSYEQYF. CDR3 nucleotide sequence: TGTGCCAGCAGGGGATCAGCCCCTCCCTCCTACGAGCAGTACTTC.

This clonotype is classed as medium-sized. V is TRBV27 and J is TRBJ2-5; perhaps D is TRBD1 or TRBD2 (5 bases each). Germline CDR1 reads MNHEY; CDR2 reads SMNVEV (reference sequence). V was clipped by 5 bases and J by 0 bases, with 10 bases between them. The CDR3 has 14 amino acids. The CDR3 region is CASSPGQYQETQYF. The DNA for the CDR3 is TGTGCCAGCAGTCCGGGGCAGTACCAAGAGACCCAGTACTTC.

This clonotype was seen ten or more times. The V and J genes are TRBV6-2 or TRBV6-3 and TRBJ1-6; TRBD1 might be the D (6 bases). Germline V lookup: CDR1 MNHEY, CDR2 SVGEGT. CDR3 size: 17 residues. Trimming removed 5 bases at V and 7 bases at J, with 21 bases between. In DNA form, the CDR3 reads TGTGCCAGCAGTCCGCACGGGGGGCAAATTCCGAATTCACCCCTCCACTTT. Translating gives CASSPHGGQIPNSPLHF.

Within the sample, this clonotype is medium-sized. The chain couples TRBV7-2 to TRBJ2-3, with unresolved D. Germline loops: CDR1 SGHTA, CDR2 FQGNSA. Trimming stripped 3 bases from V and 2 bases from J, with 12 bases between. The CDR3 is 15 residues long. CDR3 loop: CASSFFERSTDTQYF. The CDR3 coding sequence is TGTGCCAGCAGCTTTTTTGAGAGGTCCACAGATACGCAGTATTTT.

There are many counts of this clonotype. The V and J genes are TRBV7-2 and TRBJ2-1; D is undetermined. V was pared by 3 bases and J by 5 bases, with 8 bases between. This CDR3 is 13 amino acids long. Germline V gene lookup returns CDR1 SGHTA and CDR2 FQGNSA. This CDR3 is CASSFVVDNEQFF. Here the CDR3 DNA reads TGTGCCAGCAGCTTTGTTGTCGACAATGAGCAGTTCTTC. Full variable domain (remainder filled in from reference TRBV7-2 and TRBJ2-1): GAGVSQSPSNKVTEKGKDVELRCDPISGHTALYWYRQSLGQGLEFLIYFQGNSAPDKSGLPSDRFSAERTGGSVSTLTIQRTQQEDSAVYLCASSFVVDNEQFFGPGTRLTVL.

At least ten counts were recorded for this clonotype. The V and J genes are TRBV18 and TRBJ1-1; 8 bases fit TRBD1. V dropped 4 bases and J dropped 2; count of bases not matched to a gene: 15. The CDR3 consists of 18 residues. From germline, CDR1 is KGHSH and CDR2 LQKENI. CDR3 amino acids: CASSRSPGQERSNTEAFF. In DNA, the CDR3 is TGTGCCAGCTCACGCAGCCCGGGACAGGAAAGGTCTAACACTGAAGCTTTCTTT.

This clonotype was seen repeatedly, ten times or more. The V and J genes are TRBV20-1 and TRBJ2-7; possible D gene TRBD1, 6 bases. The length of the CDR3 is 13 residues. Germline-derived CDR1 and CDR2 are DFQATT and SNEGSKA (reference sequence). V lost 5 bases and J 7 bases, leaving 18 bases between the germline ends. The CDR3: CSAHQGILAEQYF. The CDR3 nucleotides read TGCAGTGCTCACCAGGGGATTTTGGCGGAGCAGTACTTC.

This rearrangement joins TRBV20-1 to TRBJ2-3; 9 bases fit TRBD2. V gave up 5 bases and J gave up 0 bases; unmatched junction bases: 6. Looked up from germline, CDR1 is DFQATT and CDR2 is SNEGSKA (reference sequence). This CDR3 spans 15 amino acids. CDR3 in DNA: TGCAGTGCTGCTTTAGCGGGGGATAGCACAGATACGCAGTATTTT. Protein sequence: CSAALAGDSTDTQYF.

The chain employs TRBV6-5 and TRBJ1-5; 7 bases are a match to TRBD1. From germline, CDR1 is MNHEY and CDR2 SVGAGI. CDR3 size: 13 residues. V lost 7 bases and J lost 6; bases outside the gene matches: 6. This CDR3 reads CASKQGPSQPQHF. The CDR3 coding sequence is TGTGCCAGCAAACAGGGGCCCTCTCAGCCCCAGCATTTT.

This chain joins TRBV2 and TRBJ2-3, with 8 bases fitting TRBD2. V dropped 7 bases and J dropped 6; count of bases not matched to a gene: 6. The CDR3 totals 13 residues. Germline lookup yields CDR1 SNHLY and CDR2 FYNNEI. The CDR3 region is CASNWREEDTQYF. The CDR3 DNA is TGTGCCAGCAATTGGCGGGAGGAGGATACGCAGTATTTT.

Judged by abundance, this clonotype is medium-sized. CDR3 nucleotide sequence: TGTGCCAGCAGTTACTCGGCGGGGGGCCCGAATGAGCAGTTCTTC. It is translated as CASSYSAGGPNEQFF. The chain links TRBV6-5 to TRBJ2-1; 8 bases line up with TRBD2. CDR3 length: 15 amino acids. Germline loops: CDR1 MNHEY, CDR2 SVGAGI. V lost 0 bases and J lost 7; bases outside the gene matches: 5.